This is a list of T cell receptor beta chains from one sample in a study of T cells expressing NK-cell markers. TCRdb reprocessed the 5' RACE reads and reports one entry per CDR3 protein, with no DNA. The sample yields 150,000 to 180,000 distinct CDR3 sequences, of which the top ten take up around a third. The sequencing sample was made of blood T cells: a sorted CD56 or NKG2C T cell subset, CD4+ or CD8+ T cells, or bulk PBMC T cells (not recorded which). These receptors were taken from a woman in her 50s in good health. The CDR3 runs from the conserved cysteine through the conserved F or W. Fields, in order: J gene, V gene, CDR3 protein.

J gene: TRBJ1-2; V gene: TRBV14; CDR3 protein: CASSQFGTAANYGYTF
J gene: TRBJ1-2; V gene: TRBV27; CDR3 protein: CASSPSGVYGYTF
J gene: TRBJ1-1; V gene: TRBV12-5; CDR3 protein: CASGLEHSWGAPQNTEAFF
J gene: TRBJ2-5; V gene: TRBV12-3/TRBV12-4; CDR3 protein: CASSLGRGQETQYF
J gene: TRBJ2-3; V gene: TRBV29-1; CDR3 protein: CSVLSTFTDTQYF
J gene: TRBJ2-7; V gene: TRBV9; CDR3 protein: CASSVDLDPYEQYF
J gene: TRBJ2-1; V gene: TRBV3-1; CDR3 protein: CASSQPSRGVVNEQFF
J gene: TRBJ2-1; V gene: TRBV11-2; CDR3 protein: CASTRWGVGFSEQFF
J gene: TRBJ2-1; V gene: TRBV5-1; CDR3 protein: CASSGSAGEQFF
J gene: TRBJ1-3; V gene: TRBV5-5; CDR3 protein: CASSVDISFGNTIYF
J gene: TRBJ2-3; V gene: TRBV5-1; CDR3 protein: CASGGSLDSDTQYF
J gene: TRBJ2-7; V gene: TRBV7-9; CDR3 protein: CASSLAGTGPPYEQYF
J gene: TRBJ2-3; V gene: TRBV20-1; CDR3 protein: CSAIPSWADTQYF
J gene: TRBJ2-1; V gene: TRBV5-5; CDR3 protein: CASSPAYEQFF
J gene: TRBJ2-3; V gene: TRBV15; CDR3 protein: CATSRDRREDTDTQYF
J gene: TRBJ2-1; V gene: TRBV20-1; CDR3 protein: CSARARVNEQFF
J gene: TRBJ2-2; V gene: TRBV7-9; CDR3 protein: CASSLLVGTGELFF